The entry that follows covers one T cell receptor beta chain sequence. The trim removed 2 bases at V and 8 bases at J, leaving 6 bases unmatched. Germline-derived CDR1 and CDR2 are MDHEN and SYDVKM. This CDR3 contains 14 residues. Seattle patients were enrolled during active infection and followed longitudinally. Authors' analysis steps: Reference gene primer amplification gave nucleated cell count estimates. Assay: immunoSEQ multiplex PCR; the TCRdb copy retains only in-frame clones and omits some. V, J and clone size are those of that table, while D and trimming were read from the DNA. The repertoire holds about 48,000 clones, with 70% to 90% as singletons. This record comes from a study of blood T cell repertoires in COVID-19. As for the study in general: Specimens from acute and convalescent COVID-19 originated in the United States, Italy and Spain. From T cells, B-cell-depleted T cells, or PBMCs came the material, which was cDNA or gDNA.

Sequenced sample: peripheral blood. The rearrangement uses TRBV28 and TRBJ2-1; 7 bases are a match to TRBD1. This TCR came from a woman older than 75 with COVID-19, enrolled during active disease. CDR3 nucleotides: TGTGCCAGCAGTTTAACGGCAGGGGGACATGAGCAGTTCTTC. Translation: CASSLTAGGHEQFF.